This T cell receptor (beta chain) was retrieved from a study of glioma-infiltrating T cells. This CDR3 spans 16 amino acids. Germline V lookup: CDR1 DFQATT, CDR2 SNEGSKA (reference sequence). On this clonotype: The antigen is not known. At one end the junction does not follow the germline gene, possibly because of a read error.

The iRepertoire nested amplicon-rescue multiplex PCR amplified TCR alpha and beta CDR3s from RNA. TCRdb analysed the multiplex PCR reads with MiXCR anew, one entry per CDR3 protein. Here the sample spans more than 350,000 distinct CDR3 sequences, 41% being singletons. General observations from the study: CDR3 overlap between tissue and blood was very small.

The clonotype was recovered from a human donor with low-grade glioma or glioblastoma, undergoing nonglioma brain surgery, or in good health (not recorded which). Sequences were obtained from glioma tissue, nonneoplastic brain tissue, or PBMCs (not recorded which). This sequence joins TRBV20-1 and TRBJ1-6, with D unresolved. In DNA, the CDR3 is TGTAGTGCTAGAGTCCATAGAGACTCGGACGCTTCACCCCTCCACTTT. The encoded protein is CSARVHRDSDASPLHF.